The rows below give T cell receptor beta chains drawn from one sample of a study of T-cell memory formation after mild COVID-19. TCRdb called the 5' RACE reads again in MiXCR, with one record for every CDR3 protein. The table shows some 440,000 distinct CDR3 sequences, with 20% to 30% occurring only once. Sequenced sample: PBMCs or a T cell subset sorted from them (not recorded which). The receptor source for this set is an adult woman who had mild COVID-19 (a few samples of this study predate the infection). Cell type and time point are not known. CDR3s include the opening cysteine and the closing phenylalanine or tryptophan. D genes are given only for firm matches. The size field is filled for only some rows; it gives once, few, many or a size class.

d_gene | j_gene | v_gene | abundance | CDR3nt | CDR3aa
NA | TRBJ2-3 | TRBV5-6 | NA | TGTGCCAGCAGCTTGCCAGGGAGAACAGATACGCAGTATTTT | CASSLPGRTDTQYF
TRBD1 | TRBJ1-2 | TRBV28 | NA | TGTGCCAGCAGGGAAGGGACAGCTAACTATGGCTACACCTTC | CASREGTANYGYTF
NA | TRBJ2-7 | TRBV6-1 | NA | TGTGCCAGCAGTGACCCAACCTCCTACGAGCAGTACTTC | CASSDPTSYEQYF
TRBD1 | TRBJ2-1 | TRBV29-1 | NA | TGCAGCGTTGAAGGCGAACAGGGGGCCTGGAATGAGCAGTTCTTC | CSVEGEQGAWNEQFF
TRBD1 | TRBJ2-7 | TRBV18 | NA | TGTGCCAGCTCACCCACCGCAGGGGGCGAGCAGTACTTC | CASSPTAGGEQYF
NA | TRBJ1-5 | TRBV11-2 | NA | TGTGCCAGCAGCCAGACAGATAGCAATCAGCCCCAGCATTTT | CASSQTDSNQPQHF
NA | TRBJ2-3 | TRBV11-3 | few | TGTGCCAGCAGCTTAGAACGGGCGTGGCTCGCAGATACGCAGTATTTT | CASSLERAWLADTQYF
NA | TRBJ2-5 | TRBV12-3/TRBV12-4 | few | TGTGCCAGCAGTCCCTCGGGGGCCGAAGAGACCCAGTACTTC | CASSPSGAEETQYF
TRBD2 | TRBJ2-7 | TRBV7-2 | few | TGTGCCAGCAGCTTAGTAGGGACTAGCGGGATTTCGGTCGAGCAGTACTTC | CASSLVGTSGISVEQYF
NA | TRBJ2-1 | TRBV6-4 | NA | TGTGCCAGCATCGGCCCGCTAGCGCGGAACGAGAACAATGAGCAGTTCTTC | CASIGPLARNENNEQFF
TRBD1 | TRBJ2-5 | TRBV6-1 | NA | TGTGCCAGCAGCCGACAGGGGGTTCAAGAGACCCAGTACTTC | CASSRQGVQETQYF
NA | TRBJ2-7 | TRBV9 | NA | TGTGCCAGCAGCACAACCGGGACTCCCACCTACGAGCAGTACTTC | CASSTTGTPTYEQYF
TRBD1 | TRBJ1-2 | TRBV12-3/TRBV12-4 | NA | TGTGCCAGCACACGACCGGGACAGCCTTATGGCTACACCTTC | CASTRPGQPYGYTF
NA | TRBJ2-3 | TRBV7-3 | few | TGTGCCAGCAGTATCGGACCTAGCCCGGGAGATACGCAGTATTTT | CASSIGPSPGDTQYF
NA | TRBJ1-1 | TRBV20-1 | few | TGCAGTGCTTCCGGGCGAGGGGCTGAAGCTTTCTTT | CSASGRGAEAFF
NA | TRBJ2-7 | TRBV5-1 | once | TGCGCCAGCAGCCCCTCCCGGACGGGCGAGCAGTACTTC | CASSPSRTGEQYF
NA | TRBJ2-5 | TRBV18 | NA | TGTGCCAGCTCACCCCCCGGGACGATTAACCGAGAGACCCAGTACTTC | CASSPPGTINRETQYF
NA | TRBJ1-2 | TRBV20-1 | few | TGCAGTGCGCACAGTTTTGGAGGGATCTATGGCTACACCTTC | CSAHSFGGIYGYTF
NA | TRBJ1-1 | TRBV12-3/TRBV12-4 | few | TGCGCCAGCAGCTTGCAGGGAAGTACTGAAGCTTTCTTT | CASSLQGSTEAFF
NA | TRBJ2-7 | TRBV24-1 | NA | TGTGCCACCAGTGATGCAGGGAGACCCTACGAGCAGTACTTC | CATSDAGRPYEQYF
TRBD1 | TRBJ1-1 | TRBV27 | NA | TGTGCCAGCAGTCCTTGGGGACAGCTCATGAACACTGAAGCTTTCTTT | CASSPWGQLMNTEAFF
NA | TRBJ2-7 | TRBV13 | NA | TGTGCCAGCAGCGCCCCGACTGTCTCCGAGCAGTACTTC | CASSAPTVSEQYF
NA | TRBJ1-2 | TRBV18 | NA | TGTGCCAGCTCACCCACCGGGACCTGGAACTATGGCTACACCTTC | CASSPTGTWNYGYTF
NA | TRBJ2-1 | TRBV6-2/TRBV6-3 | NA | TGTGCCAGCAGTTACCGAGAACTCTTCAGCTCCTACAATGAGCAGTTCTTC | CASSYRELFSSYNEQFF
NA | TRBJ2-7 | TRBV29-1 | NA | TGCAGCGTTGGGGTCGGGCAGGGGTCTGCTGGTAGGGAGCAGTACTTC | CSVGVGQGSAGREQYF
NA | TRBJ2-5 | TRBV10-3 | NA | TGTGCCGTGTCGGGGTACCAAGAGACCCAGTACTTC | CAVSGYQETQYF
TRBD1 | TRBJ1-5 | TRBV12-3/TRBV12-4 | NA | TGTGCCAGCAGCCGGACAGGGGGTCAGCCCCAGCATTTT | CASSRTGGQPQHF
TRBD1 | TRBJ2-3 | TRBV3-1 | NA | TGTGCCAGCAGCCAGGGGCAGGGGGCTGTAGATACGCAGTATTTT | CASSQGQGAVDTQYF
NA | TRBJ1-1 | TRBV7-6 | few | TGTGCCAGCAGCTTAGCGAGAGACATGAACACTGAAGCTTTCTTT | CASSLARDMNTEAFF
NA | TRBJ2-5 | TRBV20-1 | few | TGCAGTGCTAGCCATGAGTCCGCCCGCCCCTTACTAGGGATGTACTTC | CSASHESARPLLGMYF
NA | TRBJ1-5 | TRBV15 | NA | TGTGCCACCAGCAGAGTCCCCCGGGCTCCAGATCAGCCCCAGCATTTT | CATSRVPRAPDQPQHF
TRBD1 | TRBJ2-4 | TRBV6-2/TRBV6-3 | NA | TGTGCCAGCAGTAGGACAGGGATCGGAAACATTCAGTACTTC | CASSRTGIGNIQYF
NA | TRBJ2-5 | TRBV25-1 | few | TGTGCCAGCAGTGCCCCAGGGGAGCGGTTAGGAGAGACCCAGTACTTC | CASSAPGERLGETQYF
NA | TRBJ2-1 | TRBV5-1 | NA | TGCGCCAGCAGCCAGACAGCATACAATGAGCAGTTCTTC | CASSQTAYNEQFF
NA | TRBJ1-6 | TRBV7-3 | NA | TGTGCCAGCAGCTCCCGGCCCGCCTTGACAGTTAATAATTCACCCCTCCACTTT | CASSSRPALTVNNSPLHF
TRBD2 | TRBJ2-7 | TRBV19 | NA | TGTGCCAGTAGTCTGGTTACTAGCGGGGAATGGTCCGGCGAGCAGTACTTC | CASSLVTSGEWSGEQYF
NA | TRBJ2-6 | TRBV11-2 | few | TGTGCCAGCACCAAGGATGACAGAAGCTCTGGGGCCAACGTCCTGACTTTC | CASTKDDRSSGANVLTF
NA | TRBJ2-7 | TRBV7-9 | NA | TGTGCCAGCAGCTTAGGCGCGGACCACGAGCAGTACTTC | CASSLGADHEQYF
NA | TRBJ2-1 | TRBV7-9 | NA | TGTGCCAGCAGCCTCCGAGTAGTGGAGCAGTTCTTC | CASSLRVVEQFF
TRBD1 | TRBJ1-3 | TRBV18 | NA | TGTGCCAGCTCACAACGGGACAGGGGAAACACCATATATTTT | CASSQRDRGNTIYF
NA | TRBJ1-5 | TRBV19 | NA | TGTGCCAGTAAGTTGGAGGGGGGGCGAATACCGCCCCAGCATTTT | CASKLEGGRIPPQHF
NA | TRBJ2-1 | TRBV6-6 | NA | TGTGCCAGCAGCCACCTCTCCCCGGGGGCCTACTCCTACAATGAGCAGTTCTTC | CASSHLSPGAYSYNEQFF
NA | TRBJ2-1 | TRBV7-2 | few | TGTGCCAGCAGCCAATACAAGGACCCCTCCTACAATGAGCAGTTCTTC | CASSQYKDPSYNEQFF
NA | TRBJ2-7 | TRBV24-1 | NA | TGTGCCACCAGTGACCCGGCGCGTGGGTTCAACGAGCAGTACTTC | CATSDPARGFNEQYF
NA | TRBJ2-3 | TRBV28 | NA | TGTGCCAGCAGTTTTTCGCGGGAAGCTGATACGCAGTATTTT | CASSFSREADTQYF
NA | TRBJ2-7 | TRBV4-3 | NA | TGCGCCAGCAGCCAAGATCTTAAGTACGAGCAGTACTTC | CASSQDLKYEQYF
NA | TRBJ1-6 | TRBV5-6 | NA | TGTGCCAGCAGCAGAAGCCCAGGGTCGGGATCACCCCTCCACTTT | CASSRSPGSGSPLHF
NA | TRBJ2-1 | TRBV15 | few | TGTGCCACCAGCAGCCCTATAAATGAGCAGTTCTTC | CATSSPINEQFF
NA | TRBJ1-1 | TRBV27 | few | TGTGCCAGCAGCCCCTCGAGGGGCGCGTTGAGGACTGAAGCTTTCTTT | CASSPSRGALRTEAFF
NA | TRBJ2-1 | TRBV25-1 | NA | TGTGCCAGCAGTGAGCAAGGGGGAGGTTCCTACAATGAGCAGTTCTTC | CASSEQGGGSYNEQFF
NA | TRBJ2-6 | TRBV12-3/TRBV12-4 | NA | TGTGCCAGCAGTTTAGCGCAGGGTGGGGCTGGGGCCAACGTCCTGACTTTC | CASSLAQGGAGANVLTF